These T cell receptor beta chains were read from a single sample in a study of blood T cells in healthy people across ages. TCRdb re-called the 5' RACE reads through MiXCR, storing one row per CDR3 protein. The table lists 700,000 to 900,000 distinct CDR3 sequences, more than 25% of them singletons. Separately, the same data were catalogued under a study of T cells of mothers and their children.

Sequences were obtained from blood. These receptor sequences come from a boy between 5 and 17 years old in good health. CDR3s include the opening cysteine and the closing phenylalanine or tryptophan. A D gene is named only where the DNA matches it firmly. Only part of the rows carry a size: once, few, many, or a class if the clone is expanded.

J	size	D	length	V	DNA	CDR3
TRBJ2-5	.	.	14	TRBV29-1	TGCAGCGTCTTACTAGCACCAAGCGGAGAGACCCAGTACTTC	CSVLLAPSGETQYF
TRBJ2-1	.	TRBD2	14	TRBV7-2	TGTGCCAGCAGCTTCGGGGCGGGGGTGGTTGAGCAGTTCTTC	CASSFGAGVVEQFF
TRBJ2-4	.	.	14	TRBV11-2	TGTGCCAGCAGCACCGTGCTAGCCAAAAACATTCAGTGCTTC	CASSTVLAKNIQCF
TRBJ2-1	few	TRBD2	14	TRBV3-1	TGTGCCAGCAGCCCGGCAACTAGCGGGGGCCTGGAGTTCTTC	CASSPATSGGLEFF
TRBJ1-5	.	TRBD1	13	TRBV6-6	TGTGCCAGCAGCCACAGGGGCGGTCAGCCCCAGCATTTT	CASSHRGGQPQHF
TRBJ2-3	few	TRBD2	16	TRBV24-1	TGTGCCATCGGAGGGCTAGCGGGGACTATCACAGATACGCAGTATTTT	CAIGGLAGTITDTQYF
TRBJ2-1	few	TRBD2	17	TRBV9	TGTGCCAGCAGCCCAGGGACTAGCGGGGGCCTGGGAGGTGAGCAGTTCTTC	CASSPGTSGGLGGEQFF
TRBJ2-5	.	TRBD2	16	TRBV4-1	TGCGCCAGCAGCTCCCCTAGCGGAGGGTCCGAAGAGACCCAGTACTTC	CASSSPSGGSEETQYF
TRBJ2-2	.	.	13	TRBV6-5	TGTGCCAGCAGACGGGGGGCTACCGGGGAGCTGTTTTTT	CASRRGATGELFF
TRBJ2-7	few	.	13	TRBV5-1	TGCGCCAGCAGCGCTGACAGTTACTACGAGCAGTACTTC	CASSADSYYEQYF
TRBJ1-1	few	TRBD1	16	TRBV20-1	TGCAGTGCTAGAGATCATCGCCGGACAGGGGGACCTGAAGCTTTCTTT	CSARDHRRTGGPEAFF
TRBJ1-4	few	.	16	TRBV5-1	TGCGCCAGCAGCTTGGGGCGTTTGAGGAAGGGTGAAAAACTGTTTTTT	CASSLGRLRKGEKLFF
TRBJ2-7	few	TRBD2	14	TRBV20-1	TGCAGTGCTAGAGATTTGCGGGGGGCATGGGAGCAGTACTTC	CSARDLRGAWEQYF
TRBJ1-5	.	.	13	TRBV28	TGTGCCAGCACCACCACTGCGAATCAGCCCCAGCATTTT	CASTTTANQPQHF
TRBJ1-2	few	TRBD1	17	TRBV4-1	TGCGCCAGCAGCCCCACCCCTCGACAGGGTTCCCTCTATGGCTACACCTTC	CASSPTPRQGSLYGYTF
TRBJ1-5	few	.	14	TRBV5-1	TGCGCCAGCAGCGCACAGGGCGGGGATCAGCCCCAGCATTTT	CASSAQGGDQPQHF
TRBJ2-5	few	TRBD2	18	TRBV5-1	TGCGCCAGCAGCTGGACTAGCGGGGGACGACCGACCCAAGAGACCCAGTACTTC	CASSWTSGGRPTQETQYF
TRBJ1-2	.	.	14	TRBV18	TGTGCCAGCTCCGGACCGAAGCAAGTATATGGCTACACCTTC	CASSGPKQVYGYTF
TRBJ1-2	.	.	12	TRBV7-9	TGTGCCAGCAGCTTACGATACGATGGCTACACCTTC	CASSLRYDGYTF